The rows below give T cell receptor beta chains drawn from one sample of a study of shared T cell receptors in the human thymus. Data came from immunoSEQ multiplex PCR; TCRdb stores just in-frame clones and leaves some out. The sample lists almost 550,000 clones; approximately 80% were seen once. These same data were also listed under a study on human thymus T cells.

Sequencing input: thymocytes. These TCRs come from a boy in the first two years of life with a congenital heart defect. Both conserved end residues are part of each CDR3. The D gene is left open where the match is weak. A row's size may be missing; if present it is once, few, many or a size class.

j_gene | d_gene | abundance | v_gene | CDR3nt | CDR3aa
TRBJ2-7 | . | . | TRBV11-3 | TGTGCCAGCAGCTTAGATGGCGGGTTCCACGAGCAGTACTTC | CASSLDGGFHEQYF
TRBJ2-4 | TRBD2 | . | TRBV7-3 | TGTGCCAGCAGCTTAATGGGAGGGCCGGGCAAAAACATTCAGTACTTC | CASSLMGGPGKNIQYF
TRBJ1-1 | TRBD1 | . | TRBV7-6 | TGTGCCAGCAGCTTGGTTCAGCAGGACAGGGGTCGTGTGAACACTGAAGCTTTCTTT | CASSLVQQDRGRVNTEAFF
TRBJ1-5 | TRBD1 | . | TRBV6-1 | TGTGCCAGCAGTGGTCGCGTCCAGGGGGTCTTCAATCAGCCCCAGCATTTT | CASSGRVQGVFNQPQHF
TRBJ2-3 | . | . | TRBV4-3 | TGCGCCAGCAGCCAAGAGTTGGCGGAATCTAGCACAGATACGCAGTATTTT | CASSQELAESSTDTQYF
TRBJ2-4 | TRBD2 | . | TRBV18 | TGTGCCAGCTCACCCCAGAACACTAGCGATATAGCCAAAAACATTCAGTACTTC | CASSPQNTSDIAKNIQYF
TRBJ1-5 | . | . | TRBV29-1 | TGCAGCTCCGAGCGGGTGGGGCCCCCTAAATATCAGCCCCAGCATTTT | CSSERVGPPKYQPQHF
TRBJ2-1 | TRBD2 | . | TRBV6-5 | TGTGCCAGCGGGAATCTAGCGGGACCTTACAATGAGCAGTTCTTC | CASGNLAGPYNEQFF
TRBJ2-1 | TRBD2 | . | TRBV11-1 | TGTGCCAGCAGCTTAGCTGACCCCCTAGCGGACCAACAGTTCTTC | CASSLADPLADQQFF
TRBJ2-7 | TRBD1 | . | TRBV5-4 | TGTGCCAGCAGCTCTAGGGGGCGCGAGCAGTACTTC | CASSSRGREQYF
TRBJ1-2 | . | . | TRBV4-3 | TGCGCCAGCAGCCAAGATCGGGCAGGGGTCTATGGCTACACCTTC | CASSQDRAGVYGYTF
TRBJ2-7 | . | . | TRBV6-5 | TGTGCCAGCAGTAGAGGGAGGCCCACCTACGAGCAGTACTTC | CASSRGRPTYEQYF
TRBJ2-7 | . | . | TRBV14 | TGTGCCAGCAGCCTAGAGGGAGCACCCCACGAGCAGTACTTC | CASSLEGAPHEQYF
TRBJ1-2 | . | . | TRBV25-1 | TGTGCCAGCAGTGGCTTCGGGGGGGAGGGCTACACCTTC | CASSGFGGEGYTF
TRBJ2-3 | . | . | TRBV7-9 | TGTGCCAGCAGCCTCGGACTCAAGCGGTGGTTAGTTTTGTGGGATACGCAGTATTTT | CASSLGLKRWLVLWDTQYF
TRBJ2-7 | TRBD2 | . | TRBV4-2 | TGTGCCAGCAGCCAAGAAAGCCCTATAAGCGGGAGGGTCTACGAGCAGTACTTC | CASSQESPISGRVYEQYF
TRBJ2-5 | TRBD1 | . | TRBV14 | TGTGCCAGCAGCACGCAGAGGGGACAGATCCAAGAGACCCAGTACTTC | CASSTQRGQIQETQYF
TRBJ1-2 | . | . | TRBV7-2 | TGTGCCAGCAGCCCCTTGGGGAGGCGCAGGGCATGGGCAAACTATGGCTACACCTTC | CASSPLGRRRAWANYGYTF
TRBJ2-1 | . | . | TRBV10-3 | TGTGCCATCAGTGATGAGTTAGCGGCCTACAATGAGCAGTTCTTC | CAISDELAAYNEQFF
TRBJ1-6 | . | . | TRBV6-1 | TGTGCCAGCAGTGAGGGGGAGGGGGTTATTGATTCACCCCTCCACTTT | CASSEGEGVIDSPLHF
TRBJ2-7 | TRBD1 | few | TRBV19 | TGTGCCAGTAGTCCACTAGCACCGGGACAGGGTTCCGGCTACGAGCAGTACTTC | CASSPLAPGQGSGYEQYF
TRBJ1-2 | . | . | TRBV20-1 | TGCAGTGCTAGGGAGCGGAAGGCCTCTCGATTC | CSARERKASRF
TRBJ2-7 | . | . | TRBV6-1 | TGTGCCAGCGTGCAGGGCTACGAGCAGTACTTC | CASVQGYEQYF
TRBJ2-7 | TRBD2 | . | TRBV11-3 | TGTGCCAGCAGCTTAGCCTTTAGCGGGAGGCCTCTAGGTTCCTACGAGCAGTACTTC | CASSLAFSGRPLGSYEQYF
TRBJ1-4 | . | . | TRBV7-6 | TGTGCCAGCAGCTTAGAAGGACAGCTCAATGAAAAACTGTTTTTT | CASSLEGQLNEKLFF
TRBJ2-1 | . | . | TRBV5-1 | TGCGCCAGCAGCCCGCAACCGAGAAGCTCCTACAATGAGCAGTTCTTC | CASSPQPRSSYNEQFF
TRBJ2-7 | . | . | TRBV11-3 | TGTGCCAGCAGCAAGCCCGGGAGCGCGATCTACGAGCAGTACTTC | CASSKPGSAIYEQYF
TRBJ1-3 | . | few | TRBV5-4 | TGTGCCAGCAGCTTGTATCAGGGAAACACCATATATTTT | CASSLYQGNTIYF
TRBJ1-2 | . | once | TRBV5-4 | TGTGCCAGCAGCTTCGGGACAACGGGCTATGGCTACACCTTC | CASSFGTTGYGYTF
TRBJ1-1 | TRBD1 | . | TRBV11-2 | TGTGCCAGCAGCGAGGACAGGAAACGGGAGGAAGCTTTCTTT | CASSEDRKREEAFF
TRBJ2-7 | . | . | TRBV5-1 | TGCGCCAGCAGCTTAGGGGGGGCCGTCTCCTACGAGCAGTACTTC | CASSLGGAVSYEQYF
TRBJ1-2 | . | few | TRBV5-6 | TGTGCCAGCAGCCCCCGCGGGGGGCTCGGCTACACCTTC | CASSPRGGLGYTF
TRBJ2-1 | . | . | TRBV27 | TGTGCCAGCAGTCCCGCCCGGCAGGCCCCTTACAATGAGCAGTTCTTC | CASSPARQAPYNEQFF
TRBJ2-1 | . | . | TRBV5-1 | TGCGCCAGCAGCTTGGACCTGGCGGGCTCCTACAATGAGCAGTTCTTC | CASSLDLAGSYNEQFF
TRBJ1-2 | . | . | TRBV19 | TGTGCCAGTAGTATAGCAGGGTACAGCTATGGCTACACCTTC | CASSIAGYSYGYTF
TRBJ1-5 | . | . | TRBV4-3 | TGCGCCAGCAGCCACGCCGTGGCAGGGGTTGATCAGCCCCAGCATTTT | CASSHAVAGVDQPQHF
TRBJ1-5 | . | few | TRBV11-2 | TGTGCCAGCAGCTTAGAATGGGGGGATAGCAATCAGCCCCAGCATTTT | CASSLEWGDSNQPQHF
TRBJ2-6 | TRBD2 | . | TRBV11-2 | TGTGCCAGCAGCTTCGAGGGTGCGGGAGGGGCTGGGGCCAACGTCCTGACTTTC | CASSFEGAGGAGANVLTF
TRBJ2-7 | . | . | TRBV13 | TGTGCCAGCAGCTTAAGGGGAGGGCAGGGGGCCAAGGTGTTC | CASSLRGGQGAKVF
TRBJ2-2 | TRBD2 | . | TRBV27 | TGTGCCAGCAGTCCTAAGGGACTAGCGGGATGGAAGAGGGCCGGGGAGCTGTTTTTT | CASSPKGLAGWKRAGELFF